Included here is one TCR beta chain sequence, with context. Its matching antigen is unknown. One entry per CDR3 protein, called by TCRdb with MiXCR from the RT-PCR reads. The sample consists of 150,000 or so distinct CDR3 sequences, about 11% of them appearing once. This sample is drawn from a study of response to subunit inactivated influenza vaccine. Study-wide results and limits: There was a suggestion from the authors that each seasonal influenza vaccination recruits few new T cells.

The CDR3 runs to 14 residues. The V gene lost 2 bases and the J gene lost 2 bases, with 8 bases spanning the gap. Looked up from germline, CDR1 is MNHEY and CDR2 is SVGEGT. The sequences come from CD8+ T cells sorted from PBMCs, collected about 24 months after vaccination. The chain uses TRBV6-2 or TRBV6-3 and TRBJ2-3; possible D gene TRBD2, 5 bases. The TCR sequence derives from a man between 50 and 69 years old who received an inactivated influenza vaccine. CDR3 protein: CASSYGGNTDTQYF. The CDR3 DNA reads TGTGCCAGCAGTTACGGAGGAAACACAGATACGCAGTATTTT.